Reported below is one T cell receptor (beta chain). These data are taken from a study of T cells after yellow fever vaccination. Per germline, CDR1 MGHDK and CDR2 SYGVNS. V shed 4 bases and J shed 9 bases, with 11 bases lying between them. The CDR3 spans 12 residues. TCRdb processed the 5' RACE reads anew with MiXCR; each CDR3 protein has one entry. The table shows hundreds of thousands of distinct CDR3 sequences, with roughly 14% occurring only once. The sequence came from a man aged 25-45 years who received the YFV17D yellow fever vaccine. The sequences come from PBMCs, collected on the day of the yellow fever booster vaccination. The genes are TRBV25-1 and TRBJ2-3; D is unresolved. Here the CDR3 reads CASSAPRHTQYF. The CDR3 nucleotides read TGTGCCAGCAGTGCGCCTAGACACACGCAGTATTTT.